Following are 20 T cell receptor beta chains from one sample sequenced in a study of PD-L1 blockade in urothelial cancer. Sequencing was performed with immunoSEQ multiplex PCR; in TCRdb, only in-frame clones are kept and a portion is missing. The repertoire holds some 41,000 clones, about 85% seen once, with 2.6% in the top ten. Time point denoted: peripheral blood 6 weeks after treatment start. This material consisted of PBMCs, taken around atezolizumab (anti-PD-L1) treatment. All receptors come from a man aged 70 or older with urothelial cancer.

The chain is built from TRBV19 and TRBJ2-7; 7 bases agree with TRBD1. Germline values: CDR1 LNHDA, CDR2 SQIVND (reference sequence). This CDR3 is built from 13 residues. J lost 6 bases, V lost 6 bases, and 8 bases had no gene match. The DNA of the CDR3 is TGTGCCAGTAGCACGCAGGGGGTCGGCGAGCAGTACTTC. It specifies CASSTQGVGEQYF.

The table lists this clone with a count of one. The chain joins TRBV28 to TRBJ2-3; TRBD1 agrees at 10 bases. The ends lost 5 bases at V and 2 bases at J; junction bases unmatched: 4. Germline CDR1 is MDHEN and CDR2 is SYDVKM. CDR3 size: 15 residues. In nucleotides, the CDR3 is TGTGCCAGCAGTCGGACAGGGGGTATCACAGATACGCAGTATTTT. Its protein is CASSRTGGITDTQYF.

The chain has TRBV19 and TRBJ1-2; possibly TRBD1 for D (6 bases). Germline V gene data show CDR1 as LNHDA and CDR2 as SQIVND (reference sequence). Trimming pared 1 base from V and 3 bases from J, leaving 9 bases between. The CDR3 is 14 residues long. The CDR3 nucleotides read TGTGCCAGTAGTATAGTAGGGGGAGACTATGGCTACACCTTC. Protein product: CASSIVGGDYGYTF.

The chain combines TRBV28 with TRBJ2-6; D gene unclear. Germline CDR1 MDHEN, CDR2 SYDVKM. V was clipped by 6 bases and J by 0 bases, with 9 bases between them. The CDR3 totals 15 residues. The CDR3: CASRTYSSGANVLTF. CDR3 coding DNA: TGTGCCAGCAGAACTTACAGCTCTGGGGCCAACGTCCTGACTTTC.

V and J are TRBV5-4 and TRBJ2-7; D is unclear. CDR1 is SGHNT, CDR2 YYREEE, per germline (reference sequence). V was pared by 0 bases and J by 0 bases, with 4 bases between. This CDR3 contains 13 residues. CDR3 sequence (DNA): TGTGCCAGCAGCTTGGACTTCTCCTACGAGCAGTACTTC. Amino acids: CASSLDFSYEQYF.

V usage is TRBV12-5 and J usage is TRBJ2-5, with a possible D match to TRBD1 (6 bases). The CDR3 has 14 amino acids. The V gene's germline CDR1 is LGHNT and CDR2 FRNRAP. Trimming removed 1 base at V and 3 bases at J, with 9 bases between. CDR3 sequence reads: CASGLGTVKETQYF. The CDR3 DNA reads TGTGCTAGTGGTTTGGGGACAGTCAAAGAGACCCAGTACTTC. The variable domain in full, with the rest retrieved from reference TRBV12-5 and TRBJ2-5, is DARVTQTPRHKVTEMGQEVTMRCQPILGHNTVFWYRQTMMQGLELLAYFRNRAPLDDSGMPKDRFSAEMPDATLATLKIQPSEPRDSAVYFCASGLGTVKETQYFGPGTRLLVL.

The chain links TRBV28 to TRBJ2-2; D perhaps matches TRBD2 (6 bases). In germline, CDR1 is MDHEN, CDR2 SYDVKM. This CDR3 region has 15 residues. Trimming pared 3 bases from V and 1 base from J, leaving 9 bases between. CDR3 sequence reads: CASSLPSVNTGELFF. In DNA, the CDR3 is TGTGCCAGCAGTTTGCCTAGCGTGAACACCGGGGAGCTGTTTTTT.

This chain joins TRBV28 and TRBJ2-6, with D perhaps matching TRBD1 (7 bases). Germline assignment: CDR1 MDHEN and CDR2 SYDVKM. Trimming took off 7 bases at V and 0 bases at J, with 13 bases between the two ends. This CDR3 has 16 amino acids. The CDR3, as DNA: TGTGCCAGCACCTCAGGGGGGAGCTCTGGGGCCAACGTCCTGACTTTC. This gives the protein CASTSGGSSGANVLTF.

The CDR3 here is CASSLTAGANVLTF. DNA of the CDR3: TGCGCCAGCAGCTTGACAGCTGGGGCCAACGTCCTGACTTTC. This chain joins TRBV5-1 and TRBJ2-6; D unclear. V lost 1 base, J lost 2 bases, and 4 bases lay in between. This CDR3 spans 14 amino acids. Germline V lookup: CDR1 SGHRS, CDR2 YFSETQ.

The V call is TRBV5-1, the J call TRBJ1-1, with a weak D call TRBD1 (6 bases). Trimming pared 1 base from V and 4 bases from J, leaving 14 bases between. Germline-derived CDR1 and CDR2 are SGHRS and YFSETQ. The CDR3 extends over 15 amino acids. CDR3 in amino acids: CASSLWGGQGTEAFF. The CDR3 nucleotides are TGCGCCAGCAGCTTGTGGGGGGGGCAGGGCACTGAAGCTTTCTTT.

This chain joins TRBV6-1 and TRBJ1-2; D is perhaps TRBD1 (5 bases). V lost 7 bases and J 8 bases, leaving 20 bases between the germline ends. This CDR3 is 14 amino acids long. Germline lookup yields CDR1 MNHNS and CDR2 SASEGT. The CDR3 region has the DNA TGTGCCAGCACTAGAACAGGAACTGAGTGGGGCTACACCTTC. Translation gives CASTRTGTEWGYTF.

The chain recombines TRBV28 with TRBJ2-3; TRBD1 might be the D (5 bases). V shed 2 bases and J shed 8 bases, with 11 bases lying between them. This CDR3 spans 13 amino acids. The germline V gene has CDR1 MDHEN and CDR2 SYDVKM. The CDR3 DNA is TGTGCCAGCAGTTTAGACAGAAGGGGTACGCAGTATTTT. Residues: CASSLDRRGTQYF.

The V and J genes are TRBV5-1 and TRBJ2-3, with D maybe TRBD2 (5 bases). In germline, CDR1 is SGHRS, CDR2 YFSETQ. With 0 bases removed from V and 0 bases from J, the gap between germline ends came to 14 bases. The length of the CDR3 is 17 residues. For the CDR3, the DNA is TGCGCCAGCAGCTTGGTTCAGGCGGGTGCTAGCACAGATACGCAGTATTTT. Protein sequence: CASSLVQAGASTDTQYF.

The chain combines TRBV19 with TRBJ2-2; 9 nucleotides line up with TRBD1. Germline lookup yields CDR1 LNHDA and CDR2 SQIVND (reference sequence). The CDR3 extends over 16 amino acids. Losses at the gene ends were 7 bases for V and 4 bases for J; bases not matched to a gene: 10. The CDR3 reads CASTTTGGYGTGELFF. Written as DNA, the CDR3 is TGTGCCAGTACCACGACAGGGGGGTATGGCACCGGGGAGCTGTTTTTT.

The V and J genes are TRBV5-1 and TRBJ1-1; 7 positions match TRBD1. Germline V gives CDR1 SGHRS, CDR2 YFSETQ. The CDR3 has 13 residues. J lost 7 bases, V lost 0 bases, and 3 bases had no gene match. CDR3 loop: CASSLARDSEAFF. The CDR3 DNA reads as TGCGCCAGCAGCTTGGCCCGGGACAGTGAAGCTTTCTTT.

The V call is TRBV29-1, the J call TRBJ2-1, with TRBD2 identical over 7 bases. CDR1 is SQVTM and CDR2 is ANQGSEA in the germline V gene. Trimming removed 5 bases from V and 5 bases from J; junction bases left unmatched: 6. This CDR3 contains 13 residues. CDR3 DNA: TGCAGCGTTTTTAGGACTAGGGACAATGAGCAGTTCTTC. Translated, it gives CSVFRTRDNEQFF.

The chain combines TRBV10-3 with TRBJ2-7; 9 nucleotides line up with TRBD1. The CDR3 has 14 residues. Losses at the gene ends were 6 bases for V and 3 bases for J; bases not matched to a gene: 6. Germline V CDR1 and CDR2: ENHRY, SYGVKD. The CDR3 coding sequence is TGTGCCATCAGACGGGACAGGGACCTCTACGAGCAGTACTTC. Its protein is CAIRRDRDLYEQYF.

This clone was picked up one time. The genes are TRBV27 and TRBJ2-1; TRBD2 aligns across 7 bases. Trimming at V came to 6 bases and at J to 8 bases, leaving 7 bases not matched to a gene. From germline, CDR1 is MNHEY and CDR2 SMNVEV (reference sequence). The CDR3 totals 13 residues. The CDR3 region has the DNA TGTGCCAGCAGGTCGGGGGGAAACCATGAGCAGTTCTTC. It encodes CASRSGGNHEQFF.

This clone was observed a few times. This sequence joins TRBV14 and TRBJ1-1, with unresolved D. V lost 1 base to trimming and J lost 7 bases, with 10 bases between them. The CDR3 runs to 13 residues. In germline, CDR1 is SGHDN, CDR2 FVKESK. DNA for the CDR3: TGTGCCAGCAGCCAAGTTTTCCAGCGTGAAGCTTTCTTT. It specifies CASSQVFQREAFF.

The gene calls are TRBV6-6 and TRBJ2-6, with 7 bases matching TRBD2. The CDR3 is made up of 15 amino acids. CDR1 MNHNY and CDR2 SVGAGI come from the germline V gene (reference sequence). V dropped 4 bases and J dropped 4; count of bases not matched to a gene: 4. CDR3 sequence reads: CASSFSGEGANVLTF. The CDR3 nucleotides read TGTGCCAGCAGTTTCAGCGGGGAAGGGGCCAACGTCCTGACTTTC.